The 26 T cell receptor beta chains listed next were all sequenced from one sample in a study of monozygotic twins with inflammatory bowel disease. From the 5' RACE reads, TCRdb lists one entry per CDR3 protein and no DNA. The sample has a few hundred thousand distinct CDR3 sequences, and its top ten clones hold roughly 2.6%. The specimen sequenced was blood. The receptor set was obtained from a human donor with ulcerative colitis or Crohn's disease, or a healthy co-twin of an affected twin (not recorded which).

The rearrangement links TRBV6-2 or TRBV6-3 to TRBJ2-7; TCRdb designates TRBD1, a call that cannot be tested without DNA. The CDR3 runs to 18 residues. Germline values: CDR1 MNHEY, CDR2 SVGEGT. The CDR3 loop is CASSYSSQGTGVSYEQYF.

This chain's CDR3 is CASTKGSGKAFF. The rearrangement joins TRBV4-2 to TRBJ1-1. The length of the CDR3 is 12 residues. Germline V gene sequence: CDR1 LGHNA, CDR2 YNFKEQ.

The chain employs TRBV5-1 and TRBJ1-1. CDR1 is SGHRS and CDR2 is YFSETQ in the germline V gene. This CDR3 spans 16 amino acids. The CDR3 here is CASSLSYSSMNTEAFF.

This chain connects TRBV12-3 or TRBV12-4 to TRBJ1-1. This CDR3 is 14 amino acids long. The CDR3 is CASSLVAGRGEAFF.

The chain has TRBV24-1 and TRBJ2-2; TCRdb outputs TRBD1, but without DNA this stays unchecked. The CDR3 has 14 amino acids. The germline CDR1 and CDR2 sequences are KGHDR and SFDVKD. CDR3 sequence: CATSRQGIRGELFF.

The CDR3 loop reads CASSLRDSRSYNEQFF. The chain combines TRBV5-1 with TRBJ2-1; the TCRdb call, TRBD1, lacks DNA for checking. CDR1 and CDR2 from the germline V gene are SGHRS and YFSETQ. The CDR3 runs to 16 residues. Supplemented by reference TRBV5-1 and TRBJ2-1, the full variable domain reads KAGVTQTPRYLIKTRGQQVTLSCSPISGHRSVSWYQQTPGQGLQFLFEYFSETQRNKGNFPGRFSGRQFSNSRSEMNVSTLELGDSALYLCASSLRDSRSYNEQFFGPGTRLTVL.

This chain connects TRBV18 to TRBJ2-5; with no DNA, the TCRdb D assignment of TRBD2 cannot be verified. Germline lookup yields CDR1 KGHSH and CDR2 LQKENI. CDR3 size: 16 residues. The chain's CDR3 is CASSPNLEAGQETQYF.

The J gene is TRBJ2-7, the V gene TRBV21-1; TCRdb's assignment of TRBD1 cannot be checked, as there is no DNA. TRBV21-1 is designated a pseudogene. CDR3 length: 14 amino acids. CDR3 residues: CASSKGGCLGGRDF.

The chain has TRBV19 and TRBJ2-2; TCRdb calls TRBD1, which cannot be checked without DNA. The germline V gene has CDR1 LNHDA and CDR2 SQIVND (reference sequence). The CDR3 sequence is 15 residues long. CDR3 in amino acids: CASSFLRQATGELFF.

The chain joins TRBV7-8 to TRBJ1-4; without DNA, the TCRdb call of TRBD1 cannot be checked. Germline V lookup: CDR1 SGHVS, CDR2 FQNEAQ. This CDR3 region has 16 residues. The CDR3 is CASSVGQGGTNEKLFF.

V gene TRBV5-1 combines with J gene TRBJ2-3; checking the TCRdb D call of TRBD1 is not possible without DNA. CDR3 length equals 13 residues. CDR1 and CDR2 (germline): SGHRS, YFSETQ. The CDR3 region is CASSPGQGNTQYF.

The V and J genes are TRBV11-3 and TRBJ2-1; TCRdb calls TRBD1, which cannot be checked without DNA. Germline CDR1 reads SGHNT; CDR2 reads YENEEA. The CDR3 contains 15 residues. CDR3 sequence reads: CASSYGGAVRNEQFF. The full variable domain, with the rest looked up from reference TRBV11-3 and TRBJ2-1, is EAGVVQSPRYKIIEKKQPVAFWCNPISGHNTLYWYLQNLGQGPELLIRYENEEAVDDSQLPKDRFSAERLKGVDSTLKIQPAELGDSAVYLCASSYGGAVRNEQFFGPGTRLTVL.

J is TRBJ2-7 and V is TRBV7-3; TCRdb calls TRBD1, which cannot be checked without DNA. CDR3 size: 15 residues. Germline V CDR1 and CDR2: SGHTA, FQGTGA. This CDR3 reads CASSLWPGAGNEQYF.

The chain employs TRBV28 and TRBJ2-7; the TRBD1 assignment by TCRdb is unverifiable without DNA. Germline assignment: CDR1 MDHEN and CDR2 SYDVKM. CDR3 length equals 15 residues. The chain's CDR3 is CASSFSSRGNYEQYF.

The chain joins TRBV18 to TRBJ2-3; the D gene TCRdb calls, TRBD1, cannot be checked with no DNA. Per the germline V gene, CDR1 is KGHSH and CDR2 is LQKENI. The CDR3 runs 14 residues. The CDR3 protein is CASSRLTGPDTQYF.

This sequence joins TRBV12-3 or TRBV12-4 and TRBJ2-1. This CDR3 region has 11 residues. The chain's CDR3 is CASRSGRVTFF.

The gene calls are TRBV7-7 and TRBJ2-7. The CDR3 extends over 13 amino acids. In germline, CDR1 is SSHAT, CDR2 FNYEAQ (reference sequence). The CDR3 is CASSPRLDSGQYF.

The J gene is TRBJ1-2, the V gene TRBV20-1; with no DNA, the TCRdb D assignment of TRBD1 cannot be verified. Germline V gives CDR1 DFQATT, CDR2 SNEGSKA (reference sequence). This CDR3 is built from 11 residues. The CDR3 reads CSALTGVGYTF.

The chain combines TRBV7-2 with TRBJ1-2; with no DNA, the TCRdb D assignment of TRBD1 cannot be verified. The CDR3 spans 16 residues. Germline lookup yields CDR1 SGHTA and CDR2 FQGNSA. The CDR3 region is CASSLRTGSYNYGYTF.

V and J are TRBV4-1 and TRBJ1-5; the D call from TCRdb, TRBD1, cannot be confirmed without DNA. The CDR3 contains 13 residues. Germline V lookup: CDR1 MGHRA, CDR2 YSYEKL. The CDR3: CASSPGTGQPQHF.

The rearrangement joins TRBV5-1 to TRBJ2-1; TCRdb indicates TRBD2, and absent DNA this call remains unverified. Per the germline V gene, CDR1 is SGHRS and CDR2 is YFSETQ. This CDR3 is 16 amino acids long. CDR3 sequence: CASSLDAGTSYNEQFF.

The chain carries TRBV12-3 or TRBV12-4 and TRBJ2-1. The CDR3 runs 14 residues. CDR3 amino acids: CASSYLASYNEQFF.

The chain couples TRBV5-1 to TRBJ2-7; the D call from TCRdb, TRBD1, cannot be confirmed without DNA. Germline CDR1 reads SGHRS; CDR2 reads YFSETQ. The CDR3 runs to 15 residues. The CDR3 spells CASSFSETGGGEQYF.

The chain couples TRBV20-1 to TRBJ2-4; TCRdb reports TRBD1, a call that lacks DNA to check it against. The CDR3 spans 15 residues. Germline assignment: CDR1 DFQATT and CDR2 SNEGSKA (reference sequence). CDR3 loop: CSAPQGVVAKNIQYF.

The CDR3 loop is CASSLTGSSGGVDTQYF. The V and J genes are TRBV7-3 and TRBJ2-3; without DNA, the TCRdb call of TRBD2 cannot be checked. This CDR3 is built from 17 residues. Germline V CDR1 and CDR2: SGHTA, FQGTGA.

CDR3 residues: CASSQDGLNEQFF. The V and J genes are TRBV4-2 and TRBJ2-1. The length of the CDR3 is 13 residues. The germline CDR1 and CDR2 sequences are LGHNA and YNFKEQ.